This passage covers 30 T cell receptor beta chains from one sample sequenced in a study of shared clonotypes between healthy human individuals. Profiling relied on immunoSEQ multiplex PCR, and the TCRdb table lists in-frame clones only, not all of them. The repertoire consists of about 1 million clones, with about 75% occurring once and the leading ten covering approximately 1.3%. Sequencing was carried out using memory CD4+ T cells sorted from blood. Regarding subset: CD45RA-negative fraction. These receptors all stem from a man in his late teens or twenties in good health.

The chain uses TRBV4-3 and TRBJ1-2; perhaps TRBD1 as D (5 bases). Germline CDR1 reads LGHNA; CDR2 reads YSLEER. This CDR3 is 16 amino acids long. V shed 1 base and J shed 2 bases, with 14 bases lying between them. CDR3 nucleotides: TGCGCCAGCAGCCAAGTGGGCACAGGACCCAACTATGGCTACACCTTC. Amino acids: CASSQVGTGPNYGYTF.

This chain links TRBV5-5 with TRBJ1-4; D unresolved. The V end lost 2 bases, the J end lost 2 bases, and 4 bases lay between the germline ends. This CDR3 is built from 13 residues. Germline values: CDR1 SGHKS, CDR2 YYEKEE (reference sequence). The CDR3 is CASSFSTNEKLFF. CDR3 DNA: TGTGCCAGCAGCTTTAGTACTAATGAAAAACTGTTTTTT.

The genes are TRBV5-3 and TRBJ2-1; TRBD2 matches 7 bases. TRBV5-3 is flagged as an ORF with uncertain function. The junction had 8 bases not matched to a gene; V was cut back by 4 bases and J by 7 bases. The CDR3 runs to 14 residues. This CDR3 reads CARSRTAGTNEQFF. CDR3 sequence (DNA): TGTGCCAGAAGCCGCACAGCGGGAACTAATGAGCAGTTCTTC.

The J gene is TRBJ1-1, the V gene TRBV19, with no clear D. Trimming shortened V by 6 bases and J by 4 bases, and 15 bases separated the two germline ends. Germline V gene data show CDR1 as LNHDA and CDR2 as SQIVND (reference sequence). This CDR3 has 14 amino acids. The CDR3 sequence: CASSLTGVGTEAFF. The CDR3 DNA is TGTGCCAGTAGCCTCACTGGGGTGGGCACTGAAGCTTTCTTT.

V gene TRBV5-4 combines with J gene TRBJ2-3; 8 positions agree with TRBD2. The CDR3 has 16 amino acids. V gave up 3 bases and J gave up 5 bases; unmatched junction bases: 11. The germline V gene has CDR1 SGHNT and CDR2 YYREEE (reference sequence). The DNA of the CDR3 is TGTGCCAGCAGCTCCAGGACGGGAGGGCCCGGAGATACGCAGTATTTT. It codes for CASSSRTGGPGDTQYF.

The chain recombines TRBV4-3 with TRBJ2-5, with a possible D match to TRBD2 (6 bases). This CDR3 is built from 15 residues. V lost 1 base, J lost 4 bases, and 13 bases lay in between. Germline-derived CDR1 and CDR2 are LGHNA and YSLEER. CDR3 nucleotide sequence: TGCGCCAGCAGCCAAGTGGGCGGAGGGAGAGAGACCCAGTACTTC. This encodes CASSQVGGGRETQYF.

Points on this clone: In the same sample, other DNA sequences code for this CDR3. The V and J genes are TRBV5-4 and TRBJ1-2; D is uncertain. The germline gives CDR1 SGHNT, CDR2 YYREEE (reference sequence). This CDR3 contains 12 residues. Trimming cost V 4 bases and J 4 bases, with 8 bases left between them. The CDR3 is CASSPDSYGYTF. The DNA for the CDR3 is TGTGCCAGCAGCCCCGACTCCTATGGCTACACCTTC.

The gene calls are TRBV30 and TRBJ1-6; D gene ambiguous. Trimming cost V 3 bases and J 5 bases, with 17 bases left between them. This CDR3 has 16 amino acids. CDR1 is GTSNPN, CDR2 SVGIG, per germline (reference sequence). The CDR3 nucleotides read TGTGCCTGGAGAGGAAGTGGAAGAACACATAATTCACCCCTCCACTTT. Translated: CAWRGSGRTHNSPLHF.

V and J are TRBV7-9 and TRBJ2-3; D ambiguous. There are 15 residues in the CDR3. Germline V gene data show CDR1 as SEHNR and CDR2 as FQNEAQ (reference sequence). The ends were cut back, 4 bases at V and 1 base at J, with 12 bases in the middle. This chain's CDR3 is CASSSTVQGTDTQYF. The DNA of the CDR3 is TGTGCCAGCAGCTCCACAGTCCAGGGCACAGATACGCAGTATTTT.

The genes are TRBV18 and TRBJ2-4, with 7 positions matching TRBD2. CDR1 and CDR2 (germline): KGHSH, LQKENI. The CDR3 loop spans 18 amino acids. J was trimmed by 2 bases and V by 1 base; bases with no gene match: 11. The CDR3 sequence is CASSPQFGGGASKNIQYF. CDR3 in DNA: TGTGCCAGCTCACCACAGTTCGGCGGGGGAGCCTCCAAAAACATTCAGTACTTC.

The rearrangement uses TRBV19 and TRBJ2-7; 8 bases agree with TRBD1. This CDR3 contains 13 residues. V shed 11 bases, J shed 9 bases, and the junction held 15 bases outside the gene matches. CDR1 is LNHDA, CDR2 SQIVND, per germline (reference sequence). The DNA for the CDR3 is TGTGCCGCGAAACCAGTCAGGGGACAGGTGCAGTACTTC. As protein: CAAKPVRGQVQYF.

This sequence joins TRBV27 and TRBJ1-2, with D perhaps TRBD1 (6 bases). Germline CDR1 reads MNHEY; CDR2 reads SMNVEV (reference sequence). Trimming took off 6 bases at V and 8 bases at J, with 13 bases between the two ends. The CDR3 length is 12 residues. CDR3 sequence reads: CASRWGAGGYTF. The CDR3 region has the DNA TGTGCCAGCAGGTGGGGGGCGGGAGGCTACACCTTC.

The CDR3 DNA sequence: TGTGCCAGCTCACTACTGGAGGATCAGCCCCAGCATTTT. The encoded protein is CASSLLEDQPQHF. The J gene is TRBJ1-5, the V gene TRBV18, with no clear D. Germline V gene data show CDR1 as KGHSH and CDR2 as LQKENI. V was clipped by 4 bases and J by 5 bases, with 9 bases between them. CDR3 length: 13 residues. Supplemented by reference TRBV18 and TRBJ1-5, the full variable domain reads NAGVMQNPRHLVRRRGQEARLRCSPMKGHSHVYWYRQLPEEGLKFMVYLQKENIIDESGMPKERFSAEFPKEGPSILRIQQVVRGDSAAYFCASSLLEDQPQHFGDGTRLSIL.

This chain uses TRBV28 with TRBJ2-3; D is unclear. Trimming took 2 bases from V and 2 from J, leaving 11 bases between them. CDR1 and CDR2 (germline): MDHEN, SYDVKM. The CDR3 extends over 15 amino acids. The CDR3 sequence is CASSLGRFPTDTQYF. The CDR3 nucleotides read TGTGCCAGCAGTTTAGGGCGGTTCCCCACAGATACGCAGTATTTT.

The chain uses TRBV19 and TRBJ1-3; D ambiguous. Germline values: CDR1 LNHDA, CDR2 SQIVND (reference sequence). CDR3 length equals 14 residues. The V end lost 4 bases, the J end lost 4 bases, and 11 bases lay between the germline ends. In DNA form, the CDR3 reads TGTGCCAGTAGTACGATGACTGCAGGAAACACCATATATTTT. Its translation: CASSTMTAGNTIYF. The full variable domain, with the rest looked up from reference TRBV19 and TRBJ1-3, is DGGITQSPKYLFRKEGQNVTLSCEQNLNHDAMYWYRQDPGQGLRLIYYSQIVNDFQKGDIAEGYSVSREKKESFPLTVTSAQKNPTAFYLCASSTMTAGNTIYFGEGSWLTVV.

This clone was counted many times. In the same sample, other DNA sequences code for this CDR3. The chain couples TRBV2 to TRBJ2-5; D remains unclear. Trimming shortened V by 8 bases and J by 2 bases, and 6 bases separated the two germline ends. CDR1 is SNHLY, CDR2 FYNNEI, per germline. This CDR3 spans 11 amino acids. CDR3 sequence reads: CASSLQETQYF. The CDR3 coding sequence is TGTGCCAGCTCACTTCAAGAGACCCAGTACTTC.

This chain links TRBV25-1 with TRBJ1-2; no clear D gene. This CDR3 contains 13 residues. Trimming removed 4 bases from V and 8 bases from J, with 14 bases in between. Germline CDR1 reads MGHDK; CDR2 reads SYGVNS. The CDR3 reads CASSGTGYWGYTF. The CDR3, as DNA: TGTGCCAGCAGTGGAACTGGGTACTGGGGCTACACCTTC.

The CDR3 region has the DNA TGTGCCAGAAGCCCGGGAGGGGGGGACCGAAACATTCAGTACTTC. Encoded protein: CARSPGGGDRNIQYF. This chain links TRBV5-3 with TRBJ2-4, with 8 bases that match TRBD2. TRBV5-3 carries the ORF label, with uncertain function. The CDR3 is 15 residues long. V shed 4 bases, J shed 6 bases, and the junction held 9 bases outside the gene matches.

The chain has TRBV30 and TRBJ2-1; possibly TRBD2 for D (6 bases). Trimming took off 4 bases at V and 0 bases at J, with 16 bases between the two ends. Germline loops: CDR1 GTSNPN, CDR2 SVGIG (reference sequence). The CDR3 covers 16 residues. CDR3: CAWTRRGFSSYNEQFF. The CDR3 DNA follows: TGTGCCTGGACCCGGAGGGGTTTTAGCTCCTACAATGAGCAGTTCTTC.

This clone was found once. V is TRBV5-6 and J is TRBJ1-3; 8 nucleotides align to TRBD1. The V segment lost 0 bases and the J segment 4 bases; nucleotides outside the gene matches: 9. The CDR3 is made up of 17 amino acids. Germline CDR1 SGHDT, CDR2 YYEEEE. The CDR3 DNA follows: TGTGCCAGCAGCTTGGCGCGGACAGGGTTAAGAGGAAACACCATATATTTT. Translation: CASSLARTGLRGNTIYF.

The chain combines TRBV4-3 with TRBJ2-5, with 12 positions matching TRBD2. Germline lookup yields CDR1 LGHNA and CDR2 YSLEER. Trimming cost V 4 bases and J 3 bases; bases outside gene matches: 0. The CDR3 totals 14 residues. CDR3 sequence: CASSRLAGEETQYF. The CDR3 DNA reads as TGCGCCAGCAGCCGACTAGCGGGAGAAGAGACCCAGTACTTC.

The CDR3 loop is CASSESRAGNTGELFF. CDR3 nucleotide sequence: TGTGCCAGCAGTGAAAGCAGGGCAGGCAACACCGGGGAGCTGTTTTTT. The chain joins TRBV2 to TRBJ2-2, with a possible D match to TRBD1 (5 bases). CDR1 is SNHLY, CDR2 FYNNEI, per germline. This CDR3 region has 16 residues. Deletions cut 2 bases from V and 2 bases from J, with 12 bases between.

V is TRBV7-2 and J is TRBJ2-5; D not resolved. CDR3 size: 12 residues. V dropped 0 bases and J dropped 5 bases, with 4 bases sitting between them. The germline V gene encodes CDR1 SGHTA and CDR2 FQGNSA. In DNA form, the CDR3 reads TGTGCCAGCAGCTTAGCCTCGGAGACCCAGTACTTC. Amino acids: CASSLASETQYF.

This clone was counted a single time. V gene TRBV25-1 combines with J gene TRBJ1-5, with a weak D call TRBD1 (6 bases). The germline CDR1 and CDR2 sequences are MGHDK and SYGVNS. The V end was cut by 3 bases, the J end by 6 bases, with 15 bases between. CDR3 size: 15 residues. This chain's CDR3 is CASSDSRGGGQPQHF. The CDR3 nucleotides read TGTGCCAGCAGTGATTCCAGGGGTGGTGGTCAGCCCCAGCATTTT.

CDR3 amino acids: CASSYKTQGNWETQYF. The CDR3 coding sequence is TGTGCCAGCAGTTATAAAACACAGGGCAATTGGGAGACCCAGTACTTC. This rearrangement joins TRBV2 to TRBJ2-5; possibly TRBD1 for D (6 bases). The ends were cut back, 5 bases at V and 5 bases at J, with 21 bases in the middle. Germline V gene lookup returns CDR1 SNHLY and CDR2 FYNNEI. The CDR3 has 16 amino acids.

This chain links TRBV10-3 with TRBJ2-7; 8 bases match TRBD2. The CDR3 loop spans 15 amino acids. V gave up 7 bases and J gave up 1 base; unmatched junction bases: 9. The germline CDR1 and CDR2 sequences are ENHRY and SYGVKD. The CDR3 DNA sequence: TGTGCCATCAAGCCGGGACTAGAGGCTTCCTACGAGCAGTACTTC. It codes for CAIKPGLEASYEQYF.

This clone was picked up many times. In DNA, the CDR3 is TGTGCCAGCAGCTTATTTCTTTTGGGGTCAGCAACTGAAGCTTTCTTT. Amino acid sequence: CASSLFLLGSATEAFF. The chain is built from TRBV7-3 and TRBJ1-1; unclear D gene. The germline V gene encodes CDR1 SGHTA and CDR2 FQGTGA. V lost 2 bases and J 5 bases, leaving 18 bases between the germline ends. This CDR3 comprises 16 residues.

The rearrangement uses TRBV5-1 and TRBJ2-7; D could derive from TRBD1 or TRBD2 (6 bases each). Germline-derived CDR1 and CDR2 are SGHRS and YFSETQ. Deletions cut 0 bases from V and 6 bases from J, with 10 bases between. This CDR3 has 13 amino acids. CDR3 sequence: CASSLGGGREQYF. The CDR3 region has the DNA TGCGCCAGCAGCTTGGGAGGGGGGCGCGAGCAGTACTTC.

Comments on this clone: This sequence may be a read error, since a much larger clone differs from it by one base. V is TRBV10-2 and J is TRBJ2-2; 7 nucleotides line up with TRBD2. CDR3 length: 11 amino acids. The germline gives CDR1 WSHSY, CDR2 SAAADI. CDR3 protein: CAGSSGTTLFF. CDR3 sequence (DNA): TGCGCCGGCAGTAGTGGGACTACCCTGTTTTTT.

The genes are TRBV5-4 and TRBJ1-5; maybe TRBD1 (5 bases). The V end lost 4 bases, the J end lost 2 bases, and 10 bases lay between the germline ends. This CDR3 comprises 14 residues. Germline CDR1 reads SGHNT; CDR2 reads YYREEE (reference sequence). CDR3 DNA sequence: TGTGCCAGCAGCATTGGAGGGGGCAATCAGCCCCAGCATTTT. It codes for CASSIGGGNQPQHF. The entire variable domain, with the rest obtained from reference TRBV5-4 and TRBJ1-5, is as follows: ETGVTQSPTHLIKTRGQQVTLRCSSQSGHNTVSWYQQALGQGPQFIFQYYREEENGRGNFPPRFSGLQFPNYSSELNVNALELDDSALYLCASSIGGGNQPQHFGDGTRLSIL.